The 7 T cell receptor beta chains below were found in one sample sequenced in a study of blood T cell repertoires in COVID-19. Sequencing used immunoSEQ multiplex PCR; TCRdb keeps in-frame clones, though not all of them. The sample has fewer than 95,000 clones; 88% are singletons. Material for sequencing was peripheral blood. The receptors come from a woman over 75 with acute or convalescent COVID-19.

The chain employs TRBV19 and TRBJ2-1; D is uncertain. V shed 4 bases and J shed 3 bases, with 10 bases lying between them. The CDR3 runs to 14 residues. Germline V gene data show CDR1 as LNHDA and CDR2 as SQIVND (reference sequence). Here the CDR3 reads CASSNRQHYNEQFF. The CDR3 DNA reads TGTGCCAGTAGTAACCGACAACACTACAATGAGCAGTTCTTC.

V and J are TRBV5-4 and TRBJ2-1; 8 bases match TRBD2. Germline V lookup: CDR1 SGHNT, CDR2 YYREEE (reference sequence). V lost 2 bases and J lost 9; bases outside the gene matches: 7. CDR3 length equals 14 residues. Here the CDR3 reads CASSFVKGLGEQFF. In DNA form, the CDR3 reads TGTGCCAGCAGCTTCGTGAAGGGACTAGGTGAGCAGTTCTTC.

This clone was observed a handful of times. Here the CDR3 reads CASSLLDRGRNEQFF. The DNA for the CDR3 is TGTGCCAGCAGCTTGCTGGACAGGGGGAGGAATGAGCAGTTCTTC. The V call is TRBV5-5, the J call TRBJ2-1; 10 positions agree with TRBD1. After removal of 1 base from V and 7 bases from J, the junction contained 5 bases not matched to a gene. Germline V lookup: CDR1 SGHKS, CDR2 YYEKEE (reference sequence). The CDR3 consists of 15 residues.

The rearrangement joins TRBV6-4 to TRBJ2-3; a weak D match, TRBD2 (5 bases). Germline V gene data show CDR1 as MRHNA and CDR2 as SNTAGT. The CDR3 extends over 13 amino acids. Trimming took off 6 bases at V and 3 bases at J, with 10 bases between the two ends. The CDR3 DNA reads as TGTGCCAGCAGCTGGACTCCTACAGATACGCAGTATTTT. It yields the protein CASSWTPTDTQYF.

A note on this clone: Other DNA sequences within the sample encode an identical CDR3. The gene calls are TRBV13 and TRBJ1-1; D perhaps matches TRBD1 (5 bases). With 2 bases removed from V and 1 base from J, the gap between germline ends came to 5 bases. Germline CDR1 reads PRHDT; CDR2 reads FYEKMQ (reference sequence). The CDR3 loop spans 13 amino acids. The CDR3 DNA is TGTGCCAGCAGCTTAAGGGGGAACACTGAAGCTTTCTTT. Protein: CASSLRGNTEAFF.

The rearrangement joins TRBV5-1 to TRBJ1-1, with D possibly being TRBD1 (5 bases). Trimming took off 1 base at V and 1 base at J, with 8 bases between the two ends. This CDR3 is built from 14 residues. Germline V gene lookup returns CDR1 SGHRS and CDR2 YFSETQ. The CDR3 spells CASSLSGGNTEAFF. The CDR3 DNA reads TGCGCCAGCAGCTTGTCGGGGGGGAACACTGAAGCTTTCTTT.

In DNA form, the CDR3 reads TGTGCCACCAGCCGAGCGGGGGGGTACCAAGAGACCCAGTACTTC. Its protein product is CATSRAGGYQETQYF. The gene calls are TRBV15 and TRBJ2-5; 10 bases are a match to TRBD2. The CDR3 extends over 15 amino acids. Losses at the gene ends were 5 bases for V and 0 bases for J; bases not matched to a gene: 3. In germline, CDR1 is LNHNV, CDR2 YYDKDF (reference sequence).